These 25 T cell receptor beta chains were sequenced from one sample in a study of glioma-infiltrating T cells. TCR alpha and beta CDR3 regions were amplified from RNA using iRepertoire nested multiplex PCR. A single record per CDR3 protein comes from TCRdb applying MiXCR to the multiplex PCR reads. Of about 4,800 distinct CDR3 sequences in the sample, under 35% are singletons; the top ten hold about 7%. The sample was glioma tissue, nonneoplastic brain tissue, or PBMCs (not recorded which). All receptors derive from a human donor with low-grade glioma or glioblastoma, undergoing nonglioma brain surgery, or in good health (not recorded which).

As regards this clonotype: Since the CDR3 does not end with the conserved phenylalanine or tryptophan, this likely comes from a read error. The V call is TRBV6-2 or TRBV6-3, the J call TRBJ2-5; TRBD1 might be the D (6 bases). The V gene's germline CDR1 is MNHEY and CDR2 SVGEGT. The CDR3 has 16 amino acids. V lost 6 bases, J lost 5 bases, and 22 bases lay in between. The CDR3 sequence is CASRIPRTDPRETQYL. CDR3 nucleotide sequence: TGTGCCAGCAGAATTCCCAGGACAGATCCTCGGGAGACCCAGTACCTC.

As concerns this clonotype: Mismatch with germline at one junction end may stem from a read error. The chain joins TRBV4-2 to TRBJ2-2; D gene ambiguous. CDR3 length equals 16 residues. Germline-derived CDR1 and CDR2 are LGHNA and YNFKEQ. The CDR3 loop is CVSSQATAPDTGELFF. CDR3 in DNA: TGTGTCAGCAGCCAAGCCACAGCGCCGGACACCGGGGAGCTGTTTTTT.

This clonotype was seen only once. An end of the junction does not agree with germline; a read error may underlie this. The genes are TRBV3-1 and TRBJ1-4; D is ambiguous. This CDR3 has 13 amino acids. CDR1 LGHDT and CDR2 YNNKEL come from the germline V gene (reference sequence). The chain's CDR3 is CASSPYELEKLVF. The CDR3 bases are TGTGCCAGCAGCCCCTACGAGTTGGAAAAACTGGTTTTT.

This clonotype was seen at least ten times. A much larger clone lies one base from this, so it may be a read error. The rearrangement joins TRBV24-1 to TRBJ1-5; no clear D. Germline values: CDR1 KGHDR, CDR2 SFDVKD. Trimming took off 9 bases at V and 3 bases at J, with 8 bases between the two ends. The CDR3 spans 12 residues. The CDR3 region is CATYRPNQPQHF. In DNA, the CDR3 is TGTGCCACCTATAGGCCCAATCAGCCCCAGCATTTT.

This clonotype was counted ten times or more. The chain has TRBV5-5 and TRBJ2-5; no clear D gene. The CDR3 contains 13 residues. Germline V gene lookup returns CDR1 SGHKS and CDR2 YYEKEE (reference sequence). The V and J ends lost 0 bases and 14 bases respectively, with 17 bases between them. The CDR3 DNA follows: TGTGCCAGCAGCTTGGGAAAGGCCCAGTCCGATTACTTC. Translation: CASSLGKAQSDYF.

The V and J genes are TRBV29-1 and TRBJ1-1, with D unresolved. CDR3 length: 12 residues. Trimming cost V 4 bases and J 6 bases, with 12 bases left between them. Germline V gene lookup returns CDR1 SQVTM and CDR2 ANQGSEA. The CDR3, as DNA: TGCAGCGTTGGGGGTCCCTACGCTGAAGCTTTCTTT. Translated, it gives CSVGGPYAEAFF. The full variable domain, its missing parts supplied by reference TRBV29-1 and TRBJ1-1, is SAVISQKPSRDICQRGTSLTIQCQVDSQVTMMFWYRQQPGQSLTLIATANQGSEATYESGFVIDKFPISRPNLTFSTLTVSNMSPEDSSIYLCSVGGPYAEAFFGQGTRLTVV.

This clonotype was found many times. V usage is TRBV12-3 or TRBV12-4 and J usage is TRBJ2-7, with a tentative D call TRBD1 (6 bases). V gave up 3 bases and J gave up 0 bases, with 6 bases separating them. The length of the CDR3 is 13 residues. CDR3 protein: CASSLGHSYEQYF. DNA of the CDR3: TGTGCCAGCAGTTTGGGACACTCCTACGAGCAGTACTTC.

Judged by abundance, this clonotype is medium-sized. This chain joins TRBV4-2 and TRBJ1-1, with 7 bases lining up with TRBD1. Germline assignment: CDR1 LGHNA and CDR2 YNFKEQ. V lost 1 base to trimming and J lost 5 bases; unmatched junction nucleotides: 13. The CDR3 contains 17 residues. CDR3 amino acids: CASSQGGDREGGTEAFF. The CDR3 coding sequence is TGTGCCAGCAGCCAAGGGGGAGACAGGGAAGGGGGTACTGAAGCTTTCTTT.

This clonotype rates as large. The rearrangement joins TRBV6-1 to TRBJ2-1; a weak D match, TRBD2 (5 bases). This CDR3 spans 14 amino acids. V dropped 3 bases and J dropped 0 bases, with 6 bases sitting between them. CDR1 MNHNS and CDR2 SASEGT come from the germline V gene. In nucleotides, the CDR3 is TGTGCCAGCAGTGAGGGGAGCTCCTACAATGAGCAGTTCTTC. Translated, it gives CASSEGSSYNEQFF.

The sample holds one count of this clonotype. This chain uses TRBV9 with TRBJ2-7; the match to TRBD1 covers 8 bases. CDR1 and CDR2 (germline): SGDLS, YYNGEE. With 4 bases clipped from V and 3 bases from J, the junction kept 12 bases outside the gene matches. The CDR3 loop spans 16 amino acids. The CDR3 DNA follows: TGTGCCAGCAGCCCGAACGGACAGGGAAACTACTACGAGCAGTACTTC. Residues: CASSPNGQGNYYEQYF.

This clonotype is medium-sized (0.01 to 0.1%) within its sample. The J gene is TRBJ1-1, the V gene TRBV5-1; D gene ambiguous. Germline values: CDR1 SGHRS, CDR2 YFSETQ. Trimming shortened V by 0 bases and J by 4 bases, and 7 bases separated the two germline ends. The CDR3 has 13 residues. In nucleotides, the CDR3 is TGCGCCAGCAGCTTGGCTGGGCTCACTGAAGCTTTCTTT. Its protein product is CASSLAGLTEAFF.

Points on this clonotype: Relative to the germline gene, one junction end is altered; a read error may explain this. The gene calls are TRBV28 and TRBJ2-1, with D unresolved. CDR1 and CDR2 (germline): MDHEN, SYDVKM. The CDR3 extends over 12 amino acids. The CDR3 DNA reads TGCGCCAGCAGTTTGTACCAATTTGAGCAGTTCTTC. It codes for CASSLYQFEQFF.

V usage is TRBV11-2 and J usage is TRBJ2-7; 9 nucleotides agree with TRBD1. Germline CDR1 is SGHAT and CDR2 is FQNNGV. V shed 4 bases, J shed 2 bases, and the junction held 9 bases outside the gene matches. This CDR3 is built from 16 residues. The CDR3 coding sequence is TGTGCCAGCAGCTCCACCAGACAGGGGGTTCCCTACGAGCAGTACGTC. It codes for CASSSTRQGVPYEQYV.

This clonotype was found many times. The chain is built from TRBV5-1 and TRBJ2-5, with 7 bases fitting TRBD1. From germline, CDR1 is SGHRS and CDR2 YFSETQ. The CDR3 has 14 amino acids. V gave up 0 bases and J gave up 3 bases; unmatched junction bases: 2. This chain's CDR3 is CASSLGQGKETQYF. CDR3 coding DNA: TGCGCCAGCAGCTTGGGACAGGGCAAAGAGACCCAGTACTTC.

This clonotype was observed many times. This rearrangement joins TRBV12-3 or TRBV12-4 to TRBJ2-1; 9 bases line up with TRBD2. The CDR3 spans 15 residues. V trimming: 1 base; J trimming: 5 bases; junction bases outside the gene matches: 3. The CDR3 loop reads CASSLGGGENNEQFF. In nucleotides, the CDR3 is TGTGCCAGCAGTTTAGGCGGGGGGGAAAACAATGAGCAGTTCTTC.

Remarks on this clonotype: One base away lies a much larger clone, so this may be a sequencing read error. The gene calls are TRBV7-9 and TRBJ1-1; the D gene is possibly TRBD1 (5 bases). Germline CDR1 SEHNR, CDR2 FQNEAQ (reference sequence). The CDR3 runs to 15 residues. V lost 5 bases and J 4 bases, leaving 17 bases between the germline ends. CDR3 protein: CASSPPDNGGTEAFF. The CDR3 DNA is TGTGCCAGCAGCCCCCCGGATAATGGGGGCACTGAAGCTTTCTTT.

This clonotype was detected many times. CDR3 sequence (DNA): TGTGCCAGCAGCGCTCTAGATCAAGAGACCCAGTACTTC. Protein product: CASSALDQETQYF. The V and J genes are TRBV11-2 and TRBJ2-5; D is unclear. This CDR3 has 13 amino acids. Trimming stripped 5 bases from V and 2 bases from J, with 9 bases between. The V gene's germline CDR1 is SGHAT and CDR2 FQNNGV.

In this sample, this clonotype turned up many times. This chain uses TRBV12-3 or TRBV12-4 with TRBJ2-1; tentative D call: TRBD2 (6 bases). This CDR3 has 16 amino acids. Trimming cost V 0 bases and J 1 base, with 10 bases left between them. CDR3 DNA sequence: TGTGCCAGCAGTTTAGCGAAAGGACTATCCTACAATGAGCAGTTCTTC. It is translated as CASSLAKGLSYNEQFF.

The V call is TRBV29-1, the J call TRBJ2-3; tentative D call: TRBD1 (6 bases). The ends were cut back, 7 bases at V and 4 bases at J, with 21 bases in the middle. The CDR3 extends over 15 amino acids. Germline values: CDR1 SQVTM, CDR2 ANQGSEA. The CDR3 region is CSAETPGAEADTQYF. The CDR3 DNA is TGCAGCGCCGAAACCCCAGGGGCAGAGGCAGATACGCAGTATTTT.

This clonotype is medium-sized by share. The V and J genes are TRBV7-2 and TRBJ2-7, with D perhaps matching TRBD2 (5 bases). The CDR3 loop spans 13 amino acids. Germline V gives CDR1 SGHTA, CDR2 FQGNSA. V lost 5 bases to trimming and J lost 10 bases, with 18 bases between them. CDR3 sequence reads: CASSLTSGSEQYV. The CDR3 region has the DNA TGTGCCAGCAGCCTGACGAGCGGTTCTGAACAGTACGTC.

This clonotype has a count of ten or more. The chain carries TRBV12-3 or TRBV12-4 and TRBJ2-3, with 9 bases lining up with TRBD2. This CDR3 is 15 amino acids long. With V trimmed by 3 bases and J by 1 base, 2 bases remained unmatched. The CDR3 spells CASSFQRGGTDTQYF. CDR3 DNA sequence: TGTGCCAGCAGTTTCCAGCGGGGGGGCACAGATACGCAGTATTTT.

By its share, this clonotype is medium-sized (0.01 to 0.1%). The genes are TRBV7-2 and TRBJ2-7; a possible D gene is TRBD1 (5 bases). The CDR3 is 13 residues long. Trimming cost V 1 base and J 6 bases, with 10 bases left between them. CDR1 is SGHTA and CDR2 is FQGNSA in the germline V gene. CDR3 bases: TGTGCCAGCAGCTTAGGACCAAGGGGCGAGCAGTACTTC. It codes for CASSLGPRGEQYF.

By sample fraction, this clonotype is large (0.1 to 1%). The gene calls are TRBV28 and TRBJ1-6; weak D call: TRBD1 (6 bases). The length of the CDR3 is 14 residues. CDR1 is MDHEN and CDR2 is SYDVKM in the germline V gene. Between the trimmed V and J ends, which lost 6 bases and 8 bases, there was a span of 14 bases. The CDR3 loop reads CASRGGRGDSPLHF. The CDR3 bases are TGTGCCAGCAGAGGGGGACGGGGGGATTCACCCCTCCACTTT.

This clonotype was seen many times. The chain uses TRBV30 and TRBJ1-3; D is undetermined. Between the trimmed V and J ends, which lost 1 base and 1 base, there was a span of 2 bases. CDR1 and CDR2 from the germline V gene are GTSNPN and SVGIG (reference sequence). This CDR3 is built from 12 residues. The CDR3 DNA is TGTGCCTGGAGTGGGTCTGGAAACACCATATATTTT. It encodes CAWSGSGNTIYF.

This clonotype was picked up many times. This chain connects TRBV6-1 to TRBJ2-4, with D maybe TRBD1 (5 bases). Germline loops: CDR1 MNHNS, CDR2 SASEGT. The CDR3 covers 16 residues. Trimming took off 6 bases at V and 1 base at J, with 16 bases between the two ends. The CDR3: CASSPWGAAAKNIQYF. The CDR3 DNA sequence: TGTGCCAGCAGCCCCTGGGGCGCCGCTGCCAAAAACATTCAGTACTTC.